These 27 T cell receptor beta chains came from one sample sequenced in a study of T cell responses to AZD1222 COVID-19 vaccine. Assay: immunoSEQ multiplex PCR; the TCRdb copy retains only in-frame clones and omits some. The sample lists some 110,000 clones, 93% occurring once. The sample in question was peripheral blood, obtained on day 0 of AZD1222 vaccination. These receptors were taken from an adult in good health.

This chain links TRBV20-1 with TRBJ1-2; TRBD1 is a possible D gene (6 bases). The CDR3 runs 15 residues. The germline gives CDR1 DFQATT, CDR2 SNEGSKA (reference sequence). The V and J ends lost 3 bases and 4 bases respectively, with 18 bases between them. The CDR3 DNA follows: TGCAGTGCTAGTGCCCCCCGGGGACAACTCTATGGCTACACCTTC. Its protein is CSASAPRGQLYGYTF.

The V gene is TRBV5-5, the J gene TRBJ2-4; TRBD1 or TRBD2 may be the D gene (5 bases each). V shed 4 bases and J shed 1 base, with 15 bases lying between them. The CDR3 contains 16 residues. CDR1 is SGHKS and CDR2 is YYEKEE in the germline V gene (reference sequence). The DNA of the CDR3 is TGTGCCAGCAGCCCGGGGCCACACCTTGCCAAAAACATTCAGTACTTC. Its translation is CASSPGPHLAKNIQYF. The full variable domain, completed using reference TRBV5-5 and TRBJ2-4, is DAGVTQSPTHLIKTRGQQVTLRCSPISGHKSVSWYQQVLGQGPQFIFQYYEKEERGRGNFPDRFSARQFPNYSSELNVNALLLGDSALYLCASSPGPHLAKNIQYFGAGTRLSVL.

The gene calls are TRBV13 and TRBJ2-3; D remains unclear. Germline CDR1 is PRHDT and CDR2 is FYEKMQ (reference sequence). The CDR3 consists of 15 residues. Trimming took 5 bases from V and 6 from J, leaving 18 bases between them. The DNA for the CDR3 is TGTGCCAGCAGCCTCCTAAATGCGGAGAGGGATACGCAGTATTTT. It specifies CASSLLNAERDTQYF.

The chain employs TRBV25-1 and TRBJ2-7; no clear D gene. Trimming pared 4 bases from V and 4 bases from J, leaving 5 bases between. The CDR3 covers 11 residues. CDR1 and CDR2 from the germline V gene are MGHDK and SYGVNS. The CDR3 nucleotides are TGTGCCAGCAGTGGGGTGTACGAGCAGTACTTC. It yields the protein CASSGVYEQYF.

The V gene is TRBV3-1 (or the pseudogene TRBV3-2), the J gene TRBJ2-7; maybe TRBD2 (5 bases). The CDR3 runs 16 residues. Trimming pared 0 bases from V and 11 bases from J, leaving 23 bases between. The germline V gene encodes CDR1 LGHDT and CDR2 YNNKEL (reference sequence). CDR3 DNA: TGTGCCAGCAGCCAAGAGAGGGCCGACGGCTCCAGTCCGGAGTACTTC. This translates into CASSQERADGSSPEYF.

V gene TRBV6-5 combines with J gene TRBJ1-1; 7 bases match TRBD1. There are 15 residues in the CDR3. CDR1 MNHEY and CDR2 SVGAGI come from the germline V gene. Trimming took 8 bases from V and 4 from J; bases not matched to a gene: 13. CDR3 sequence: CASARTGGVVTEAFF. CDR3 nucleotide sequence: TGTGCCAGCGCGCGGACAGGCGGAGTCGTCACTGAAGCTTTCTTT.

The CDR3 nucleotides read TGTGCCAGCAGCCCGGGACAGGGGAAGGAAAAACTGTTTTTT. Its translation is CASSPGQGKEKLFF. The chain couples TRBV7-2 to TRBJ1-4, with 10 bases lining up with TRBD1. Germline lookup yields CDR1 SGHTA and CDR2 FQGNSA. J lost 8 bases, V lost 5 bases, and 5 bases had no gene match. This CDR3 is built from 14 residues.

This clone has just one count. The chain links TRBV19 to TRBJ1-1; D perhaps matches TRBD1 (5 bases). Germline CDR1 is LNHDA and CDR2 is SQIVND (reference sequence). This CDR3 has 13 residues. V lost 7 bases, J lost 4 bases, and 13 bases lay in between. The CDR3 region is CASIPNGGTEAFF. DNA of the CDR3: TGTGCCAGTATTCCAAACGGGGGCACTGAAGCTTTCTTT.

CDR3 loop: CASSLVGGQETQYF. The DNA of the CDR3 is TGTGCCAGCAGCTTAGTCGGGGGCCAAGAGACCCAGTACTTC. This rearrangement joins TRBV7-9 to TRBJ2-5; perhaps TRBD2 as D (6 bases). The germline V and J ends were trimmed by 1 base and 1 base, with 7 bases remaining between them. CDR1 SEHNR and CDR2 FQNEAQ come from the germline V gene (reference sequence). CDR3 size: 14 residues.

The rearrangement joins TRBV19 to TRBJ1-5, with D hard to call. The CDR3 runs to 16 residues. Germline assignment: CDR1 LNHDA and CDR2 SQIVND (reference sequence). Trimming shortened V by 2 bases and J by 6 bases, and 17 bases separated the two germline ends. CDR3 bases: TGTGCCAGTAGTATAAGATACCGAGTAGCGGTTCAGCCCCAGCATTTT. It specifies CASSIRYRVAVQPQHF.

The chain couples TRBV10-3 to TRBJ2-1, with D possibly called TRBD1 or TRBD2 (6 bases each). Deletions cut 3 bases from V and 7 bases from J, with 16 bases between. CDR3 length: 15 amino acids. Germline lookup yields CDR1 ENHRY and CDR2 SYGVKD. In DNA, the CDR3 is TGTGCCATCAGTGAAACAACCGGGGGCTTGAATGAGCAGTTCTTC. Encoded protein: CAISETTGGLNEQFF.

CDR3 DNA sequence: TGTGCCAGCAGACTCGAAGGGGCGAACTATGGCTACACCTTC. Its translation: CASRLEGANYGYTF. V and J are TRBV7-9 and TRBJ1-2; maybe TRBD1 (5 bases). CDR3 length: 14 amino acids. V shed 6 bases and J shed 2 bases, with 13 bases lying between them. From germline, CDR1 is SEHNR and CDR2 FQNEAQ (reference sequence).

The gene calls are TRBV27 and TRBJ2-1; TRBD2 aligns across 10 bases. V dropped 6 bases and J dropped 5; count of bases not matched to a gene: 10. CDR1 and CDR2 (germline): MNHEY, SMNVEV (reference sequence). The CDR3 is made up of 16 amino acids. The CDR3 spells CASRGGLAPRNNEQFF. CDR3 DNA sequence: TGTGCCAGCAGGGGGGGACTAGCGCCACGAAACAATGAGCAGTTCTTC.

This clone was detected only once. The J gene is TRBJ2-4, the V gene TRBV18; TRBD1 matches 11 bases. The CDR3 covers 14 residues. Germline loops: CDR1 KGHSH, CDR2 LQKENI. V lost 4 bases, J lost 11 bases, and 7 bases stayed unmatched. CDR3 DNA: TGTGCCAGCTCACAAACGGGACAGGGGGTTTTTCAGTACTTC. Residues: CASSQTGQGVFQYF.

The chain has TRBV6-5 and TRBJ1-2, with a weak D call TRBD1 (5 bases). Germline CDR1 and CDR2: MNHEY and SVGAGI. The V gene lost 6 bases and the J gene lost 4 bases, with 12 bases spanning the gap. CDR3 length equals 13 residues. The DNA for the CDR3 is TGTGCCAGCAGACCAGGGAGAGCCTATGGCTACACCTTC. Its protein product is CASRPGRAYGYTF.

The rearrangement uses TRBV10-2 and TRBJ2-5, with D unresolved. The V and J ends lost 3 bases and 5 bases respectively, with 4 bases between them. This CDR3 is 11 amino acids long. CDR1 and CDR2 (germline): WSHSY, SAAADI. The CDR3 sequence is CASSDLETQYF. CDR3 DNA sequence: TGCGCCAGCAGTGACTTGGAGACCCAGTACTTC.

V and J are TRBV24-1 and TRBJ2-1; no reliable D call. Trimming removed 2 bases at V and 8 bases at J, with 9 bases between. Germline V gene lookup returns CDR1 KGHDR and CDR2 SFDVKD. The CDR3 runs 13 residues. The CDR3 DNA reads TGTGCCACCAGTGATTATAGTTCATATGAGCAGTTCTTC. This sequence encodes CATSDYSSYEQFF.

The rearrangement links TRBV7-9 to TRBJ1-1; D unresolved. V lost 1 base, J lost 8 bases, and 11 bases lay in between. Germline V gene lookup returns CDR1 SEHNR and CDR2 FQNEAQ (reference sequence). There are 13 residues in the CDR3. The CDR3 coding sequence is TGTGCCAGCAGCTTAGAAGGGTCCCGAGAAGCTTTCTTT. Translation: CASSLEGSREAFF.

The chain combines TRBV7-2 with TRBJ2-1; TRBD1 matches 7 bases. CDR3 length: 13 residues. Trimming cost V 5 bases and J 7 bases; bases outside gene matches: 5. Germline loops: CDR1 SGHTA, CDR2 FQGNSA. CDR3 coding DNA: TGTGCCAGCAGCCCAGACAGGGCGAATGAGCAGTTCTTC. It encodes CASSPDRANEQFF.

The J gene is TRBJ1-1, the V gene TRBV5-4; the D is unclear. Trimming took 4 bases from V and 1 from J, leaving 8 bases between them. This CDR3 has 13 amino acids. The germline V gene encodes CDR1 SGHNT and CDR2 YYREEE (reference sequence). Here the CDR3 DNA reads TGTGCCAGCAGCCGTGACTCGAACACTGAAGCTTTCTTT. Translated: CASSRDSNTEAFF.

The V gene is TRBV10-3, the J gene TRBJ2-6; tentative D call: TRBD1 (6 bases). The germline V and J ends were trimmed by 6 bases and 4 bases, with 13 bases remaining between them. Germline CDR1 ENHRY, CDR2 SYGVKD. The CDR3 spans 15 residues. The CDR3 bases are TGTGCCATCAGAGATACAGGGTCCGGGGCCAACGTCCTGACTTTC. Amino acid sequence: CAIRDTGSGANVLTF.

Only a few counts were recorded for this clone. The rearrangement joins TRBV7-9 to TRBJ1-4, with D perhaps matching TRBD1 (5 bases). The CDR3 consists of 14 residues. CDR1 is SEHNR and CDR2 is FQNEAQ in the germline V gene (reference sequence). Trimming left V 7 bases short and J 3 bases short, with 12 bases between. This chain's CDR3 is CASIARGSNEKLFF. In nucleotides, the CDR3 is TGTGCCAGCATCGCAAGGGGATCTAATGAAAAACTGTTTTTT.

The V gene is TRBV6-5, the J gene TRBJ1-2; D is uncertain. This CDR3 comprises 13 residues. V gave up 7 bases and J gave up 6 bases, with 15 bases separating them. Per the germline V gene, CDR1 is MNHEY and CDR2 is SVGAGI. The CDR3 DNA reads TGTGCCAGCACTTTCACTTCCGTCGATGGCTACACCTTC. Protein product: CASTFTSVDGYTF.

The chain has TRBV27 and TRBJ1-2; D gene uncertain. Trimming cost V 10 bases and J 8 bases, with 23 bases left between them. The CDR3 runs to 14 residues. Germline V gives CDR1 MNHEY, CDR2 SMNVEV (reference sequence). CDR3 nucleotide sequence: TGTGCCACCCGAGGTCGACTAGTTTCGGGGGGCTACACCTTC. This gives the protein CATRGRLVSGGYTF.

The rearrangement uses TRBV6-5 and TRBJ2-7; D is uncertain. The ends were cut back, 6 bases at V and 2 bases at J, with 11 bases in the middle. Per the germline V gene, CDR1 is MNHEY and CDR2 is SVGAGI. The CDR3 is made up of 13 amino acids. CDR3 sequence (DNA): TGTGCCAGCAGGGTCGGACGGACCTACGAGCAGTACTTC. Translation gives CASRVGRTYEQYF.

This clone was recorded once. The V call is TRBV27, the J call TRBJ1-2; 7 bases agree with TRBD1. The V and J ends lost 5 bases and 0 bases, in that order; junction bases with no gene match: 12. This CDR3 spans 17 amino acids. Germline-derived CDR1 and CDR2 are MNHEY and SMNVEV (reference sequence). For the CDR3, the DNA is TGTGCCAGCAGTCCACAGACAGGGCGCAAGTCTAACTATGGCTACACCTTC. It codes for CASSPQTGRKSNYGYTF.

The chain uses TRBV5-1 and TRBJ1-4; tentative D call: TRBD1 (5 bases). This CDR3 region has 14 residues. The germline V gene has CDR1 SGHRS and CDR2 YFSETQ. Trimming stripped 2 bases from V and 3 bases from J, with 8 bases between. The DNA of the CDR3 is TGCGCCAGCAGCTTTGGGGCGTCTAATGAAAAACTGTTTTTT. It codes for CASSFGASNEKLFF.